This T cell receptor beta chain was observed in a study of CD8+CD57+ T cells in acquired aplastic anemia. There are 9 residues in the CDR3. Germline V lookup: CDR1 MRHNA, CDR2 SNTAGT. Trimming removed 9 bases from V and 1 base from J, with 0 bases in between. Study results and limitations: Found in both controls and patients were around 29 CD8+ CDR3 sequences.

Flow cytometry had shown expanded CD8+CD57+ cells in the patients chosen for sequencing. Severe acquired aplastic anemia was the diagnosis recorded for all patients. As to this clonotype: What it binds is unknown.

The study profiled TCR beta VDJ and CDR3 using genomic DNA as template. Each CDR3 protein is one row after TCRdb ran MiXCR on the reads. The sample consists of about 180,000 distinct CDR3 sequences, around 60% of them appearing once. The source of this sequence is a human donor with aplastic anemia. This chain connects TRBV6-4 to TRBJ1-2, with unresolved D. Sequencing was carried out using sorted CD4+, CD8+, or CD8+CD57+ T cells (not recorded which) from PBMCs. The CDR3: CASNYGYTF. For the CDR3, the DNA is TGTGCCAGTAACTATGGCTACACCTTC.